This record concerns one T cell receptor (beta chain) sequence. No cognate antigen has been identified for it. No much larger clone is present one base from it, and per-base qualities are unavailable. This specimen comes from a study of shared clonotypes between healthy human individuals (dated by TCRdb to between 2020 and 2021). About the study as a whole: A couple of women and a few men aged 18 to 49 years were included in the cohort. Per donor, three plates each were used for CD4 naive and CD4 memory, two for CD8 naive, and one for CD8 memory. The study deeply sequenced blood TCR repertoires of about 5 healthy adults to estimate repertoire size and the extent of clonotype sharing between individuals. Different laboratories and diverse techniques were used to prepare libraries and sequence TCR repertoires, to increase sequencing depth and limit assay-specific biases. Between about 0.8 and 9 billion PBMCs per donor were obtained by leukapheresis. Study-wide findings and limitations: The genetic and exposure-history diversity represented was limited by the small number of donors. Based on pairwise subsampling, the degree of clonotype sharing among donors was expected to be affected by sequencing depth. Approximately 5% of naive CD4, 3.5% of naive CD8, 2.3% of memory CD4, and around 0.4% of memory CD8 clonotypes were shared across several donors. Sampling was limited to blood, and TCR repertoires in tissue likely differ from TCR repertoires in blood. Compared with non-shared clonotypes, the clonotypes found in all four sorted-subset donors had higher generation probabilities. Incomplete sequencing was indicated by rarefaction of sorted-subset datasets, despite the large sequencing depth. Larger estimated clonotype richness was generally found for naive subsets than for memory subsets.

The donors were healthy, HIV-negative adults with no recently reported acute infections or vaccinations. All donors were Caucasian adults living in Nashville, Tennessee, USA. CD4+ T cells were enriched by magnetic negative selection; naive cells were then positively selected on CD45RA, and the negative fraction formed the memory subset. Blood was obtained by leukapheresis, after which PBMCs were separated by Ficoll-Histopaque density gradient centrifugation and cryopreserved in liquid nitrogen vapor phase. Purity and quantity of every magnetically sorted T cell population were checked by analytical flow cytometry. Each sorted fraction had its genomic DNA isolated and then quantified by UV absorbance on a Nanodrop 2000c. Using the deep immunoSEQ assay, multiplex PCR amplified TCR CDR3 regions from genomic DNA. For each cell subset, the extracted genomic DNA was distributed evenly across all wells of several immunoSEQ 96-well plates, and each plate served as one replicate. For sorted subsets, roughly 200 ng of genomic DNA, equivalent to 25,000 to 35,000 T cell genomes, went into each replicate PCR. Purified libraries were quantified with a Qubit 3.0 fluorometer, sized on a Bioanalyzer 2100, and re-quantified with the KAPA Library Quantification kit. Every immunoSEQ 96-well plate was sequenced on a separate single-read 150-cycle Illumina NextSeq 550 flow cell. Per the source publication's procedure: Because the immunoSEQ output included only junctional sequences and no quality scores, the filtering could not be the same as the filtering used for full-length reads. Sequences were annotated with PyIR, a Python wrapper for IgBLAST v1.9, using IMGT germline references to assign V/J genes and CDR3. Any read was removed if the V/J assignment was weak (E-value above 1e-6), the CDR3 was missing, or the read contained stop codons, out-of-frame junctions, or ambiguous translated residues. V3J clonotypes were defined by identical inferred V gene, J gene, and CDR3 amino acid sequence. Percentage overlap between repertoires was calculated by dividing the number of shared unique clonotypes by the size of the smaller repertoire. Repertoire richness was assessed with RTK rarefaction, the Chao1 estimator, and Recon v2.1 estimates of unobserved clonotypes. For all TCRbeta clonotypes obtained by the gDNA method from a handful of donors, generation probabilities were computed with OLGA. TCRdb took this table from immuneACCESS and kept in-frame rearrangements with V and J called. Such tables lack part of the clones; where checked against another copy, unresolved V genes explain under half of the gap, and the rest is unexplained. V, J and clone size are those of that table, while D and trimming were read from the DNA. This sample has about 990,000 clones in its table, and about 80% of those were observed once. 0.5% to 0.65% of the sample is held by the ten biggest clonotypes.

The CDR1 and CDR2 encoded by the germline V gene (reference sequence) are MNHEY and SMNVEV. V lost 6 bases and J lost 3 bases; the stretch between them is 11 bases long. The CDR3 runs 14 amino acids, cysteine and phenylalanine included. Of the read, only the CDR3 DNA is kept; its 42 bases are in frame from base 1. The clonotype originates from a man younger than 30 in good health. Some clones in this sample may be carry-over from other donors' samples. The sequenced sample consisted of memory CD4+ T cells from PBMCs. The sample's cell subset or site label is to be understood as: CD45RA-negative fraction. The V gene is TRBV27 and the J gene is TRBJ1-4; a tentative D call is TRBD1 (5 bases match). In nucleotide form, the sequence is TGTGCCAGCAGGGGATGGGGGGCTAATGAAAAACTGTTTTTT. It encodes CASRGWGANEKLFF.